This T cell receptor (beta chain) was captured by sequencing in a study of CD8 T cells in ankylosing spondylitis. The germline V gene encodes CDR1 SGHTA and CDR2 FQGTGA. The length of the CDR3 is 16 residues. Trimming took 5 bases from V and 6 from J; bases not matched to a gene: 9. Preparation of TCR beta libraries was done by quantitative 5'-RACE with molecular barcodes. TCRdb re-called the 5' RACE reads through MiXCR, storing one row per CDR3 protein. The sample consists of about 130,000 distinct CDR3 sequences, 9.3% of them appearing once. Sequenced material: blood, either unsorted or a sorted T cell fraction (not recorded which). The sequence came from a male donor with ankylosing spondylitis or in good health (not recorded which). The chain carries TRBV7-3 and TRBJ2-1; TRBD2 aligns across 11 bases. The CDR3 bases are TGTGCCAGCAGCCAGATGGGGGGACTAGCGGCCAATGAGCAGTTCTTC. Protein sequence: CASSQMGGLAANEQFF.